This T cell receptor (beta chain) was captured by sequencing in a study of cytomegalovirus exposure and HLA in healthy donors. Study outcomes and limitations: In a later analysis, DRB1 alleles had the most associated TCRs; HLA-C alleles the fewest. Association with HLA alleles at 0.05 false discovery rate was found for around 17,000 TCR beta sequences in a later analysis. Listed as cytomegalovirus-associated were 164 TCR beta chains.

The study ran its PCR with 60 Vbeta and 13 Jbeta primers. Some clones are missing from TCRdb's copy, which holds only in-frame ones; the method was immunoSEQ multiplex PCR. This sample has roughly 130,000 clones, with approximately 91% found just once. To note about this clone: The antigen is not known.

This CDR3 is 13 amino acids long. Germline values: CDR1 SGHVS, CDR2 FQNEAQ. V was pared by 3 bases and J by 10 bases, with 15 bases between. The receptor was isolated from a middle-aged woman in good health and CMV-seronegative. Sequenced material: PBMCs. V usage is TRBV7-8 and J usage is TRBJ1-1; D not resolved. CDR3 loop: CASSFPEELGAFF. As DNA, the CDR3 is TGTGCCAGCAGCTTCCCCGAGGAGCTAGGAGCTTTCTTT.